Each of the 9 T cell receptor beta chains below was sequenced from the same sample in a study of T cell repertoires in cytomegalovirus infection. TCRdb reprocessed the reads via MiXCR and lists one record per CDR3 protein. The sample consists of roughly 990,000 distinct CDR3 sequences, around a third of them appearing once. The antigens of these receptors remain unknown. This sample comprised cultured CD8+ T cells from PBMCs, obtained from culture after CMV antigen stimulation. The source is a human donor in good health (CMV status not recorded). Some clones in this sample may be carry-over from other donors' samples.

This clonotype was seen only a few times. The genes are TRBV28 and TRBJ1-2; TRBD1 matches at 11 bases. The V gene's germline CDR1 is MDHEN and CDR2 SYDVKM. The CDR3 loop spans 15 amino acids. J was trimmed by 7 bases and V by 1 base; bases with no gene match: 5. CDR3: CASSLSRTGGIGYTF. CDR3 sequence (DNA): TGTGCCAGCAGTTTATCACGGACAGGGGGCATTGGCTACACCTTC.

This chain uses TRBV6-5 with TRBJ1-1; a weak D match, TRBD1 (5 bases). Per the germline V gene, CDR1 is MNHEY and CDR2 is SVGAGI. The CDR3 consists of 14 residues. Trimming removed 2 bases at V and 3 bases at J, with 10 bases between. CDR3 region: CASSYGGLDTEAFF. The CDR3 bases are TGTGCCAGCAGTTACGGGGGGTTAGACACTGAAGCTTTCTTT.

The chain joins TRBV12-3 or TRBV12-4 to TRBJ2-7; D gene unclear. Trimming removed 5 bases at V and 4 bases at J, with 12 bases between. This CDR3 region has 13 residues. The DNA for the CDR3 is TGTGCCAGCAGTCCCGGCTTGCGGTACGAGCAGTACTTC. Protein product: CASSPGLRYEQYF.

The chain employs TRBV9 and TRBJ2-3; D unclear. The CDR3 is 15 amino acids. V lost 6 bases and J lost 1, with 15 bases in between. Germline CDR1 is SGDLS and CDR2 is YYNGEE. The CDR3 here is CASTVGSQGTDTQYF. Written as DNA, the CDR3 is TGTGCCAGCACGGTGGGGTCCCAGGGCACAGATACGCAGTATTTT.

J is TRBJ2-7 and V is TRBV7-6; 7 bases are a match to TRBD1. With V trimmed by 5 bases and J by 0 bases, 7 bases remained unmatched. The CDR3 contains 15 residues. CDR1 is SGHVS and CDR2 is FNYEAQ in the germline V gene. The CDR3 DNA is TGTGCCAGCAGCAGGGACAGACAGATCTCCTACGAGCAGTACTTC. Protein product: CASSRDRQISYEQYF. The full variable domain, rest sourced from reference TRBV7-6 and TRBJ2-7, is GAGVSQSPRYKVTKRGQDVALRCDPISGHVSLYWYRQALGQGPEFLTYFNYEAQQDKSGLPNDRFSAERPEGSISTLTIQRTEQRDSAMYRCASSRDRQISYEQYFGPGTRLTVT.

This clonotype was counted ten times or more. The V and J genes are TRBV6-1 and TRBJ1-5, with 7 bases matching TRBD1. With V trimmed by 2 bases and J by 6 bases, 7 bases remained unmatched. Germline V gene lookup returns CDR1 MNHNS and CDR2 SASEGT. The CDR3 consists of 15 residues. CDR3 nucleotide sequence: TGTGCCAGCAGTGAAATCGACAGGGTGGGTCAGCCCCAGCATTTT. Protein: CASSEIDRVGQPQHF.

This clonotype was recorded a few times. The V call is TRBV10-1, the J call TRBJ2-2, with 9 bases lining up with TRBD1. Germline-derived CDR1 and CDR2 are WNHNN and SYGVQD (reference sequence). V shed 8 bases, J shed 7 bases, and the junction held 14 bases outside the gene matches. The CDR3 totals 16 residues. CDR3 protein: CASGTGKGPTSGELFF. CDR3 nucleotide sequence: TGCGCCAGCGGGACAGGGAAAGGACCCACGAGCGGGGAGCTGTTTTTT.

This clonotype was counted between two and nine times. The CDR3 is CASRSGKGGFQPQHF. The CDR3 bases are TGTGCCAGCAGGAGTGGAAAAGGGGGTTTTCAGCCCCAGCATTTT. The chain has TRBV27 and TRBJ1-5; maybe TRBD1 (6 bases). Germline assignment: CDR1 MNHEY and CDR2 SMNVEV (reference sequence). The CDR3 is 15 amino acids. V gave up 6 bases and J gave up 6 bases, with 18 bases separating them.

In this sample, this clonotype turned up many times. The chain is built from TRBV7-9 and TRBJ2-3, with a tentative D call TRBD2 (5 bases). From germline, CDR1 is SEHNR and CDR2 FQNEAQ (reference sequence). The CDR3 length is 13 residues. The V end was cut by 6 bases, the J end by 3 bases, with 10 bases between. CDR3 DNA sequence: TGTGCCAGCAGGATTCGGGGAACAGATACGCAGTATTTT. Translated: CASRIRGTDTQYF.